This T cell receptor (beta chain) was retrieved from a study of T cell responses to AZD1222 COVID-19 vaccine. Regarding the study as a whole: The breadth and depth of Spike-specific TCRs increased once two AZD1222 doses had been given. Per reports, nearly half of all spike-specific TCRs target regions that are unmutated in variants. The repertoires were collected only after the peak T cell response.

Germline assignment: CDR1 ENHRY and CDR2 SYGVKD. CDR3 length equals 14 residues. V shed 8 bases, J shed 5 bases, and the junction held 11 bases outside the gene matches. There are a few counts of this clone. Its antigen is unidentified. Only in-frame clones appear in the TCRdb table, and some are missing; sequencing was by immunoSEQ multiplex PCR. The sample carries some 200,000 clones, under 95% recorded once. The specimen was peripheral blood, collected 28 days after the second AZD1222 dose. This clonotype was sampled from an adult who received the AZD1222 COVID-19 vaccine. The rearrangement links TRBV10-3 to TRBJ2-5; 7 positions match TRBD2. For the CDR3, the DNA is TGTGCCATCTCAGAAGCGGGGCGGGGTGAGACCCAGTACTTC. It codes for CAISEAGRGETQYF.